The text below deals with one T cell receptor (beta chain). Its antigen is not identified. TCRdb re-derived calls from the reads in MiXCR, one entry per CDR3 protein. The sample shows fewer than 950,000 distinct CDR3 sequences, around a third of them seen only once. The CDR3 is made up of 14 amino acids. The V segment lost 0 bases and the J segment 6 bases; nucleotides outside the gene matches: 5. Germline values: CDR1 MNHEY, CDR2 SMNVEV (reference sequence). The source of the sample is a study of T cell repertoires in cytomegalovirus infection. In the study overall: Newly reported HLA-C-restricted and thoroughly characterized HLA-B-restricted CMV epitopes were employed. It can be stated that public TCR beta signatures indicated CMV infection as well as a matching HLA type.

General observations from the study: Within the response measured ex vivo, HLA-C-restricted CMV-specific TCR beta clonotypes were dominant. CMV carriers with the relevant HLA were identified by cumulative public TCR beta family frequency.

The chain joins TRBV27 to TRBJ2-7, with 7 positions matching TRBD1. The sample in question was cultured CD8+ T cells from PBMCs, obtained from culture after CMV antigen stimulation. The source is a human donor in good health (CMV status not recorded). Some clones in this sample may be carry-over from other donors' samples. Here the CDR3 reads CASSLSTGSVEQYF. The DNA for the CDR3 is TGTGCCAGCAGTTTATCGACAGGGTCGGTCGAGCAGTACTTC.